This TCR beta chain came from a study of OX40 agonist ivuxolimab in advanced cancers. Study information: Age averaged around 60 years (range roughly 20 to 90), and more than 80% were male.

J gave up 4 bases and V 6 bases, and 14 bases lay outside the gene matches. The germline gives CDR1 MNHGY, CDR2 SAAAGT. This CDR3 has 16 amino acids. This clone was seen just once. Some clones are missing from TCRdb's copy, which holds only in-frame ones; the method was immunoSEQ multiplex PCR. This repertoire includes dozens of clones. The rearrangement uses TRBV6-8 and TRBJ2-7, with 8 bases aligning to TRBD2. The origin of this receptor is an adult with an advanced solid tumor such as melanoma, head and neck, liver or kidney cancer. This specimen was collected in a trial of the OX40 agonist ivuxolimab. CDR3 residues: CASSPLPGRGRYEQYF. For the CDR3, the DNA is TGTGCCAGCAGCCCCCTGCCCGGACGCGGGAGGTACGAGCAGTACTTC.